These 23 T cell receptor beta chains originate from one sample sequenced in a study of Ad26.COV2.S vaccination and SARS-CoV-2 variants. The treatment here: roughly 20 received Ad26.COV2.S at low or high dose, single or two shots; about 5 received placebo; per-sample allocation not given. It was on day 63 after the first vaccine or placebo injection that samples were taken. The assay was immunoSEQ multiplex PCR, and TCRdb's table has in-frame clones only and misses some. The sample lists roughly 420,000 clones, about 91% occurring once. The source material was peripheral blood, sampled in a trial of Ad26.COV2.S vaccine versus placebo. The receptors here all came from a person aged 18-65 years who received the Ad26.COV2.S COVID-19 vaccine or a placebo.

This clone showed up just a few times. The chain recombines TRBV11-1 with TRBJ2-5, with D hard to call. The length of the CDR3 is 13 residues. The germline gives CDR1 SGHAT, CDR2 FQDESV (reference sequence). Deletions cut 2 bases from V and 4 bases from J, with 8 bases between. CDR3: CASSLQVTETQYF. The CDR3 DNA is TGTGCCAGCAGCTTACAGGTTACAGAGACCCAGTACTTC.

The chain joins TRBV30 to TRBJ1-2, with 8 bases fitting TRBD1. This CDR3 contains 14 residues. V lost 2 bases and J lost 4; bases outside the gene matches: 6. The germline V gene has CDR1 GTSNPN and CDR2 SVGIG (reference sequence). The CDR3, as DNA: TGTGCCTGGAGTTTCGGACAGGGTGGCTATGGCTACACCTTC. Amino acid sequence: CAWSFGQGGYGYTF.

The rearrangement links TRBV7-6 to TRBJ2-1; a weak D match, TRBD2 (5 bases). The CDR3 contains 13 residues. The germline CDR1 and CDR2 sequences are SGHVS and FNYEAQ. Trimming shortened V by 3 bases and J by 10 bases, and 13 bases separated the two germline ends. The CDR3 loop is CASSFTGFREQFF. The CDR3 coding sequence is TGTGCCAGCAGCTTTACGGGGTTTCGGGAGCAGTTCTTC.

The chain employs TRBV6-2 or TRBV6-3 and TRBJ2-1; D might be TRBD1 (6 bases). V shed 5 bases and J shed 10 bases, with 15 bases lying between them. CDR3 length: 13 residues. CDR1 MNHEY and CDR2 SVGEGT come from the germline V gene. As DNA, the CDR3 is TGTGCCAGCAGTAACCAGGGGCCGGGCGAGCAGTTCTTC. It encodes CASSNQGPGEQFF.

The chain joins TRBV30 to TRBJ2-1; the D is unclear. CDR3 length: 11 residues. Germline CDR1 GTSNPN, CDR2 SVGIG (reference sequence). Trimming took off 1 base at V and 9 bases at J, with 7 bases between the two ends. The CDR3 DNA follows: TGTGCCTGGAGTGGTGGCGGTGAGCAGTTCTTC. As protein: CAWSGGGEQFF.

The V gene is TRBV6-5, the J gene TRBJ2-2, with D unresolved. Trimming removed 6 bases at V and 8 bases at J, with 10 bases between. The V gene's germline CDR1 is MNHEY and CDR2 SVGAGI. The CDR3 loop spans 12 amino acids. CDR3 region: CASRDTVGELFF. Here the CDR3 DNA reads TGTGCCAGCAGGGATACAGTTGGGGAGCTGTTTTTT.

This sequence joins TRBV5-4 and TRBJ2-7; D gene ambiguous. The CDR3 has 15 amino acids. Trimming took 3 bases from V and 5 from J, leaving 18 bases between them. Germline CDR1 SGHNT, CDR2 YYREEE (reference sequence). This CDR3 reads CASSSEPIVVDEQYF. The CDR3 DNA reads as TGTGCCAGCAGCTCCGAACCTATTGTTGTGGACGAGCAGTACTTC.

This clone was detected once. The V gene is TRBV20-1, the J gene TRBJ2-1; D remains unclear. Trimming removed 6 bases from V and 5 bases from J, with 17 bases in between. Per germline, CDR1 DFQATT and CDR2 SNEGSKA (reference sequence). This CDR3 is 14 amino acids long. CDR3 loop: CSASTFLVHNEQFF. The CDR3 DNA reads TGCAGTGCCAGTACGTTTCTAGTCCACAATGAGCAGTTCTTC.

V usage is TRBV4-2 and J usage is TRBJ2-7, with 8 bases fitting TRBD2. The CDR3 totals 15 residues. The V segment lost 0 bases and the J segment 3 bases; nucleotides outside the gene matches: 4. The germline CDR1 and CDR2 sequences are LGHNA and YNFKEQ. Here the CDR3 DNA reads TGTGCCAGCAGCCAAGAACGAGCGGGAGACTACGAGCAGTACGTC. Protein product: CASSQERAGDYEQYV.

The chain combines TRBV24-1 with TRBJ2-3, with 8 positions matching TRBD2. The CDR3 runs 18 residues. V lost 4 bases and J lost 1; bases outside the gene matches: 12. CDR1 KGHDR and CDR2 SFDVKD come from the germline V gene. The chain's CDR3 is CATSDPRGGAIGTDTQYF. The CDR3 bases are TGTGCCACCAGTGACCCCCGGGGGGGCGCAATTGGCACAGATACGCAGTATTTT.

This chain uses TRBV7-3 with TRBJ2-1, with TRBD2 matching over 9 bases. There are 14 residues in the CDR3. The V segment lost 4 bases and the J segment 3 bases; nucleotides outside the gene matches: 1. Germline V gives CDR1 SGHTA, CDR2 FQGTGA. For the CDR3, the DNA is TGTGCCAGCAGCTCTAGCGGGGTCTACAATGAGCAGTTCTTC. Translated: CASSSSGVYNEQFF.

The chain carries TRBV15 and TRBJ1-3; TRBD1 matches 9 bases. J lost 2 bases, V lost 9 bases, and 5 bases had no gene match. Germline V gene sequence: CDR1 LNHNV, CDR2 YYDKDF (reference sequence). This CDR3 comprises 14 residues. This CDR3 is CATRQGGTGNTIYF. DNA of the CDR3: TGTGCCACTAGACAGGGGGGTACTGGAAACACCATATATTTT.

The V call is TRBV5-6, the J call TRBJ1-5; D perhaps matches TRBD1 (5 bases). This CDR3 spans 16 amino acids. Germline loops: CDR1 SGHDT, CDR2 YYEEEE. Between the trimmed V and J ends, which lost 0 bases and 4 bases, there was a span of 14 bases. CDR3 sequence: CASSLGGGDVNQPQHF. The CDR3 DNA reads as TGTGCCAGCAGCTTGGGGGGCGGGGACGTAAATCAGCCCCAGCATTTT.

There are a few counts of this clone. V gene TRBV9 combines with J gene TRBJ1-5; D perhaps matches TRBD1 (5 bases). CDR3 length: 14 amino acids. Germline CDR1 reads SGDLS; CDR2 reads YYNGEE. V was shortened by 0 bases and J by 5 bases, with 9 bases between the two germline ends. This CDR3 reads CASSVGVGDQPQHF. The CDR3, as DNA: TGTGCCAGCAGCGTAGGGGTAGGGGATCAGCCCCAGCATTTT.

The chain carries TRBV7-9 and TRBJ1-2, with D uncertain. Germline V lookup: CDR1 SEHNR, CDR2 FQNEAQ (reference sequence). The CDR3 extends over 15 amino acids. V was clipped by 7 bases and J by 0 bases, with 15 bases between them. The CDR3: CASTLLNQANYGYTF. The CDR3 DNA reads TGTGCCAGCACTCTGCTGAACCAAGCTAACTATGGCTACACCTTC. Combining the CDR3 with reference TRBV7-9 and TRBJ1-2 gives the whole variable domain DTGVSQNPRHKITKRGQNVTFRCDPISEHNRLYWYRQTLGQGPEFLTYFQNEAQLEKSRLLSDRFSAERPKGSFSTLEIQRTEQGDSAMYLCASTLLNQANYGYTFGSGTRLTVV.

The V gene is TRBV7-2, the J gene TRBJ2-7; no clear D. The CDR3 runs to 12 residues. In germline, CDR1 is SGHTA, CDR2 FQGNSA. Trimming shortened V by 5 bases and J by 12 bases, and 17 bases separated the two germline ends. The CDR3 here is CASSPSVALRYF. The CDR3 nucleotides read TGTGCCAGCAGCCCTTCGGTGGCGCTGCGGTACTTC.

This chain uses TRBV3-1 (or the pseudogene TRBV3-2) with TRBJ2-3; D is uncertain. V lost 2 bases, J lost 0 bases, and 6 bases lay in between. CDR3 length: 14 residues. CDR1 is LGHDT and CDR2 is YNNKEL in the germline V gene (reference sequence). The CDR3 loop is CASSQMPSTDTQYF. CDR3 bases: TGTGCCAGCAGCCAAATGCCAAGCACAGATACGCAGTATTTT.

The CDR3 sequence is CASSYSALGKDTQYF. Written as DNA, the CDR3 is TGTGCCAGCAGTTACTCTGCCCTTGGGAAGGATACGCAGTATTTT. The V and J genes are TRBV6-5 and TRBJ2-3; no clear D. This CDR3 is 15 amino acids long. Germline V gives CDR1 MNHEY, CDR2 SVGAGI. V was clipped by 0 bases and J by 6 bases, with 13 bases between them.

The chain joins TRBV5-4 to TRBJ2-5; 13 bases fit TRBD2. The CDR3 extends over 18 amino acids. Trimming removed 3 bases from V and 4 bases from J; junction bases left unmatched: 12. CDR1 and CDR2 from the germline V gene are SGHNT and YYREEE (reference sequence). CDR3 loop: CASSSGPTSGGPGETQYF. The CDR3 DNA reads as TGTGCCAGCAGCTCAGGGCCGACTAGCGGGGGGCCGGGAGAGACCCAGTACTTC.

The CDR3 here is CASSPSGRVGTNTEAFF. DNA for the CDR3: TGCGCCAGCAGCCCCTCAGGCAGGGTGGGAACTAACACTGAAGCTTTCTTT. The chain couples TRBV5-1 to TRBJ1-1; D possibly corresponds to TRBD1 (5 bases). The CDR3 has 17 residues. Germline CDR1 SGHRS, CDR2 YFSETQ. Trimming cost V 4 bases and J 2 bases, with 21 bases left between them.

This rearrangement joins TRBV5-5 to TRBJ2-7, with D uncertain. V lost 0 bases to trimming and J lost 4 bases, with 14 bases between them. Germline CDR1 reads SGHKS; CDR2 reads YYEKEE (reference sequence). The CDR3 loop spans 15 amino acids. The CDR3 loop reads CASSLVTGRPYEQYF. CDR3 nucleotide sequence: TGTGCCAGCAGCTTGGTAACGGGCCGGCCATACGAGCAGTACTTC. The complete variable domain, with remaining parts taken from reference TRBV5-5 and TRBJ2-7, reads DAGVTQSPTHLIKTRGQQVTLRCSPISGHKSVSWYQQVLGQGPQFIFQYYEKEERGRGNFPDRFSARQFPNYSSELNVNALLLGDSALYLCASSLVTGRPYEQYFGPGTRLTVT.

On this clone: Other nucleotide sequences in the sample specify the same CDR3. The V call is TRBV20-1, the J call TRBJ1-4; D is uncertain. Per germline, CDR1 DFQATT and CDR2 SNEGSKA (reference sequence). The CDR3 is made up of 11 amino acids. V lost 3 bases and J lost 7, with 6 bases in between. The CDR3 DNA reads TGCAGTGCTAGGGGATCTGAAAAACTGTTTTTT. It is translated as CSARGSEKLFF.

The V and J genes are TRBV15 and TRBJ1-2; no clear D. Deletions cut 3 bases from V and 8 bases from J, with 16 bases between. CDR3 length: 14 residues. The germline V gene encodes CDR1 LNHNV and CDR2 YYDKDF (reference sequence). The CDR3, as DNA: TGTGCCACCAGCAGGGCCCGGGGTCCAGACGGCTACACCTTC. Translation gives CATSRARGPDGYTF.